These T cell receptor beta chains were read from a single sample in a study of blood T cell repertoires in COVID-19. Data came from immunoSEQ multiplex PCR; TCRdb stores just in-frame clones and leaves some out. The sample lists 310,000 or so clones; about nine tenths were seen once. The source material was PBMCs or T cells enriched from blood (not recorded which). These receptors all come from a woman aged 25 to 45 who had recovered from COVID-19. Both conserved end residues are part of each CDR3. Each record gives: J gene, V gene, D gene, clone size, CDR3 protein, CDR3 DNA. D genes are given only for firm matches. Clone size is shown for a subset of rows, as once, few, many or a class of expanded clone.

j_gene: TRBJ1-2; v_gene: TRBV19; d_gene: TRBD1; abundance: .; CDR3aa: CASSLTGTGSWGYTF; CDR3nt: TGTGCCAGTAGCTTGACCGGGACAGGGTCGTGGGGCTACACCTTC
j_gene: TRBJ2-3; v_gene: TRBV5-1; d_gene: .; abundance: .; CDR3aa: CASSLADPLMGTDTQYF; CDR3nt: TGCGCCAGCAGCTTGGCTGATCCGCTAATGGGCACAGATACGCAGTATTTT
j_gene: TRBJ2-1; v_gene: TRBV7-9; d_gene: TRBD2; abundance: .; CDR3aa: CASSFRRGLAENEQFF; CDR3nt: TGTGCCAGCAGCTTTAGGAGGGGACTAGCGGAAAATGAGCAGTTCTTC
j_gene: TRBJ1-2; v_gene: TRBV7-2; d_gene: .; abundance: .; CDR3aa: CASSSLQGAYGYTF; CDR3nt: TGTGCCAGCAGCTCTCTACAGGGCGCCTATGGCTACACCTTC
j_gene: TRBJ1-6; v_gene: TRBV10-2; d_gene: TRBD1; abundance: .; CDR3aa: CASSESGTGSNSPLHF; CDR3nt: TGCGCCAGCAGTGAGTCCGGGACAGGGAGTAATTCACCCCTCCACTTT
j_gene: TRBJ2-5; v_gene: TRBV27; d_gene: TRBD1; abundance: .; CDR3aa: CASRRTGEETQYF; CDR3nt: TGTGCCAGCAGGCGGACAGGGGAAGAGACCCAGTACTTC
j_gene: TRBJ1-5; v_gene: TRBV19; d_gene: .; abundance: few; CDR3aa: CASTPSGGSNQPQHF; CDR3nt: TGTGCCAGTACCCCCAGCGGGGGTAGCAATCAGCCCCAGCATTTT
j_gene: TRBJ1-2; v_gene: TRBV3-1/TRBV3-2; d_gene: TRBD1; abundance: .; CDR3aa: CASSTGVGYTF; CDR3nt: TGTGCCAGCAGTACAGGGGTCGGCTACACCTTC
j_gene: TRBJ2-5; v_gene: TRBV6-5; d_gene: .; abundance: .; CDR3aa: CASTPDQETQYF; CDR3nt: TGTGCCAGCACCCCAGACCAAGAGACCCAGTACTTC
j_gene: TRBJ2-3; v_gene: TRBV4-3; d_gene: .; abundance: .; CDR3aa: CASSQGKVGNNTQYF; CDR3nt: TGCGCCAGCAGCCAAGGTAAGGTCGGGAATAACACGCAGTATTTT
j_gene: TRBJ2-3; v_gene: TRBV5-1; d_gene: TRBD1; abundance: .; CDR3aa: CASRLGQGGSTDTQYF; CDR3nt: TGCGCCAGCAGACTCGGACAGGGAGGTTCCACAGATACGCAGTATTTT
j_gene: TRBJ1-1; v_gene: TRBV3-1/TRBV3-2; d_gene: .; abundance: .; CDR3aa: CASSQRTEAFF; CDR3nt: TGTGCCAGCAGCCAAAGGACAGAAGCTTTCTTT
j_gene: TRBJ1-2; v_gene: TRBV5-4; d_gene: .; abundance: .; CDR3aa: CASSRSEGPYGYTF; CDR3nt: TGTGCCAGCAGCCGGTCGGAGGGGCCCTATGGCTACACCTTC
j_gene: TRBJ2-2; v_gene: TRBV19; d_gene: .; abundance: .; CDR3aa: CASSSPGLPGTGELFF; CDR3nt: TGTGCCAGTAGTTCTCCGGGACTTCCCGGGACTGGGGAGCTGTTTTTT
j_gene: TRBJ2-1; v_gene: TRBV19; d_gene: .; abundance: .; CDR3aa: CASSIVLDNEQFF; CDR3nt: TGTGCCAGTAGTATCGTTTTAGACAATGAGCAGTTCTTC
j_gene: TRBJ1-1; v_gene: TRBV7-3; d_gene: TRBD1; abundance: .; CDR3aa: CATEGDSLLGEYTEAFF; CDR3nt: TGTGCCACCGAGGGGGACAGCCTATTGGGGGAATATACTGAAGCTTTCTTT
j_gene: TRBJ2-2; v_gene: TRBV4-3; d_gene: .; abundance: .; CDR3aa: CASSLTGAATGELFF; CDR3nt: TGCGCCAGCAGCCTGACAGGTGCAGCTACCGGGGAGCTGTTTTTT
j_gene: TRBJ2-1; v_gene: TRBV28; d_gene: TRBD2; abundance: .; CDR3aa: CASSLLLAGGGNNEQFF; CDR3nt: TGTGCCAGCAGTTTGTTACTAGCGGGAGGGGGAAACAATGAGCAGTTCTTC
j_gene: TRBJ1-1; v_gene: TRBV5-6; d_gene: .; abundance: .; CDR3aa: CASSLAITALSNTEAFF; CDR3nt: TGTGCCAGCAGCTTGGCCATTACCGCGCTCTCGAACACTGAAGCTTTCTTT
j_gene: TRBJ2-7; v_gene: TRBV7-9; d_gene: TRBD1; abundance: .; CDR3aa: CASSPRGQPHEQYF; CDR3nt: TGTGCCAGCAGCCCCCGGGGACAGCCACACGAGCAGTACTTC
j_gene: TRBJ1-6; v_gene: TRBV28; d_gene: .; abundance: .; CDR3aa: CASSRLTGLFASPLHF; CDR3nt: TGTGCCAGCAGCCGCCTCACAGGGTTGTTCGCTTCACCCCTCCACTTT
j_gene: TRBJ1-2; v_gene: TRBV6-5; d_gene: .; abundance: once; CDR3aa: CASNSENNYGYTF; CDR3nt: TGTGCCAGCAATAGCGAGAATAACTATGGCTACACCTTC
j_gene: TRBJ1-4; v_gene: TRBV28; d_gene: .; abundance: .; CDR3aa: CASSSGGTNEKLFF; CDR3nt: TGTGCCAGCTCTTCCGGGGGGACTAATGAAAAACTGTTTTTT
j_gene: TRBJ2-2; v_gene: TRBV6-2/TRBV6-3; d_gene: TRBD1; abundance: .; CDR3aa: CASSYLQGSGELFF; CDR3nt: TGTGCCAGCAGTTACTTACAGGGGAGCGGGGAGCTGTTTTTT
j_gene: TRBJ2-7; v_gene: TRBV27; d_gene: TRBD2; abundance: .; CDR3aa: CASSTYGTSSYEQYF; CDR3nt: TGTGCCAGCAGTACCTACGGGACTAGTAGTTACGAGCAGTACTTC
j_gene: TRBJ1-3; v_gene: TRBV2; d_gene: TRBD1; abundance: .; CDR3aa: CASSGGQGNSGNTIYF; CDR3nt: TGTGCCAGCAGTGGGGGACAGGGCAACTCTGGAAACACCATATATTTT
j_gene: TRBJ2-7; v_gene: TRBV7-9; d_gene: TRBD1; abundance: .; CDR3aa: CASSLALMGDRPYEQYF; CDR3nt: TGTGCCAGCAGCTTAGCGCTAATGGGGGACAGGCCCTACGAGCAGTACTTC
j_gene: TRBJ2-7; v_gene: TRBV9; d_gene: .; abundance: .; CDR3aa: CASSAGDSYEQYF; CDR3nt: TGTGCCAGCAGCGCGGGTGACTCCTACGAGCAGTACTTC
j_gene: TRBJ2-7; v_gene: TRBV7-9; d_gene: .; abundance: .; CDR3aa: CASSPDSNPPYEQYF; CDR3nt: TGTGCCAGCAGTCCGGACTCAAACCCACCCTACGAGCAGTACTTC
j_gene: TRBJ2-3; v_gene: TRBV24-1; d_gene: TRBD2; abundance: .; CDR3aa: CATSVLAGGTDTQYF; CDR3nt: TGTGCCACCAGTGTTCTAGCGGGAGGTACAGATACGCAGTATTTT
j_gene: TRBJ1-2; v_gene: TRBV28; d_gene: .; abundance: .; CDR3aa: CASIGRSGSNLDYGYTF; CDR3nt: TGTGCCAGCATAGGTCGATCAGGGTCCAACTTGGACTATGGCTACACCTTC
j_gene: TRBJ2-2; v_gene: TRBV24-1; d_gene: TRBD1; abundance: .; CDR3aa: CATSDDRVTGELFF; CDR3nt: TGTGCCACCAGTGATGACAGGGTCACCGGGGAGCTGTTTTTT
j_gene: TRBJ2-1; v_gene: TRBV18; d_gene: .; abundance: .; CDR3aa: CASSPAGYEQFF; CDR3nt: TGTGCCAGCTCACCGGCAGGGTATGAGCAGTTCTTC
j_gene: TRBJ1-2; v_gene: TRBV7-6; d_gene: TRBD1; abundance: .; CDR3aa: CASSLDGTGDGYTF; CDR3nt: TGTGCCAGCAGCTTAGATGGGACAGGGGATGGCTACACCTTC
j_gene: TRBJ2-7; v_gene: TRBV5-1; d_gene: .; abundance: .; CDR3aa: CASSTITGSEQYF; CDR3nt: TGCGCCAGCAGCACCATAACAGGGAGCGAGCAGTACTTC
j_gene: TRBJ2-5; v_gene: TRBV10-1; d_gene: TRBD2; abundance: .; CDR3aa: CASSSQRLAGGETQYF; CDR3nt: TGCGCCAGCAGCAGCCAAAGACTAGCGGGAGGAGAGACCCAGTACTTC
j_gene: TRBJ1-6; v_gene: TRBV30; d_gene: .; abundance: .; CDR3aa: CAWDRGTNSPLHF; CDR3nt: TGTGCCTGGGACCGGGGTACTAATTCACCCCTCCACTTT
j_gene: TRBJ2-5; v_gene: TRBV14; d_gene: .; abundance: .; CDR3aa: CASSQITAKETQYF; CDR3nt: TGTGCCAGCAGCCAAATAACAGCCAAAGAGACCCAGTACTTC
j_gene: TRBJ1-1; v_gene: TRBV11-2; d_gene: TRBD1; abundance: .; CDR3aa: CASKRQGGTTEAFF; CDR3nt: TGTGCCAGCAAAAGACAGGGTGGTACCACTGAAGCTTTCTTT
j_gene: TRBJ1-3; v_gene: TRBV19; d_gene: TRBD1; abundance: .; CDR3aa: CASSIRDRVAGNTIYF; CDR3nt: TGTGCCAGTAGTATCCGGGACAGGGTCGCTGGAAACACCATATATTTT
j_gene: TRBJ1-5; v_gene: TRBV3-1/TRBV3-2; d_gene: TRBD1; abundance: few; CDR3aa: CASSPGQGGQPQHF; CDR3nt: TGTGCCAGCAGCCCGGGACAGGGCGGTCAGCCCCAGCATTTT
j_gene: TRBJ2-2; v_gene: TRBV7-9; d_gene: TRBD2; abundance: .; CDR3aa: CASSLPKLAPNTGELFF; CDR3nt: TGTGCCAGCAGCTTACCGAAACTAGCGCCGAACACCGGGGAGCTGTTTTTT
j_gene: TRBJ2-7; v_gene: TRBV27; d_gene: TRBD1; abundance: once; CDR3aa: CASSSRQGAAEQYF; CDR3nt: TGTGCCAGCAGTTCGCGACAGGGGGCGGCCGAGCAGTACTTC
j_gene: TRBJ1-2; v_gene: TRBV24-1; d_gene: .; abundance: .; CDR3aa: CATSDFIEILTGPGYTF; CDR3nt: TGTGCCACCAGTGATTTCATCGAAATCTTAACGGGTCCTGGCTACACCTTC
j_gene: TRBJ2-7; v_gene: TRBV5-6; d_gene: .; abundance: .; CDR3aa: CASDSWTEGFGFEQYF; CDR3nt: TGTGCCAGCGATTCGTGGACAGAGGGTTTTGGTTTTGAGCAGTACTTC
j_gene: TRBJ2-7; v_gene: TRBV7-6; d_gene: TRBD2; abundance: .; CDR3aa: CASSRRTSGNYEQYF; CDR3nt: TGTGCCAGCAGCCGAAGGACTAGCGGGAACTACGAGCAGTACTTC
j_gene: TRBJ2-7; v_gene: TRBV7-7; d_gene: TRBD2; abundance: once; CDR3aa: CASSPRTSGFMEQYF; CDR3nt: TGTGCTAGCAGCCCCCGGACTAGCGGGTTTATGGAGCAGTACTTC
j_gene: TRBJ2-1; v_gene: TRBV5-6; d_gene: TRBD1; abundance: .; CDR3aa: CASSSTGQGADNEQFF; CDR3nt: TGTGCCAGCAGCTCCACCGGACAGGGGGCTGACAATGAGCAGTTCTTC
j_gene: TRBJ2-3; v_gene: TRBV9; d_gene: .; abundance: once; CDR3aa: CASSVPNIAPDTQYF; CDR3nt: TGTGCCAGCAGCGTCCCTAACATAGCCCCAGATACGCAGTATTTT
j_gene: TRBJ2-3; v_gene: TRBV9; d_gene: TRBD2; abundance: .; CDR3aa: CASRIGLADTDTQYF; CDR3nt: TGTGCCAGCAGGATTGGACTAGCCGACACAGATACGCAGTATTTT
j_gene: TRBJ2-1; v_gene: TRBV28; d_gene: .; abundance: .; CDR3aa: CASSQGGALPYNEQFF; CDR3nt: TGTGCCAGCAGTCAGGGTGGGGCGCTCCCCTACAATGAGCAGTTCTTC
j_gene: TRBJ1-5; v_gene: TRBV11-2; d_gene: .; abundance: .; CDR3aa: CASSLDRGTGGQPQHF; CDR3nt: TGTGCCAGCAGCTTAGATCGGGGAACAGGAGGGCAGCCCCAGCATTTT
j_gene: TRBJ2-7; v_gene: TRBV6-1; d_gene: .; abundance: .; CDR3aa: CASSETGTGFGEQYF; CDR3nt: TGTGCCAGCAGTGAAACGGGAACAGGGTTCGGCGAGCAGTACTTC
j_gene: TRBJ1-2; v_gene: TRBV19; d_gene: TRBD1; abundance: once; CDR3aa: CASSARGLDYGYTF; CDR3nt: TGTGCCAGTAGTGCCAGGGGGCTGGACTATGGCTACACCTTC
j_gene: TRBJ1-2; v_gene: TRBV18; d_gene: .; abundance: .; CDR3aa: CASSPQGDERVDGYTF; CDR3nt: TGTGCCAGCTCACCCCAAGGAGATGAGAGGGTTGACGGCTACACCTTC
j_gene: TRBJ1-5; v_gene: TRBV6-5; d_gene: .; abundance: .; CDR3aa: CASSLGQSQPQHF; CDR3nt: TGTGCCAGCAGTTTGGGACAAAGTCAGCCCCAGCATTTT
j_gene: TRBJ1-1; v_gene: TRBV2; d_gene: .; abundance: .; CDR3aa: CASSEAQGYGQDTEAFF; CDR3nt: TGTGCCAGCAGTGAAGCGCAGGGTTACGGTCAGGACACTGAAGCTTTCTTT
j_gene: TRBJ1-4; v_gene: TRBV6-2/TRBV6-3; d_gene: .; abundance: .; CDR3aa: CASSYSSLSRAEEKLFF; CDR3nt: TGTGCCAGCAGTTACTCGAGTCTGAGCCGCGCCGAGGAAAAACTGTTTTTT
j_gene: TRBJ2-7; v_gene: TRBV24-1; d_gene: .; abundance: .; CDR3aa: CATSIGTGSSYEQYF; CDR3nt: TGTGCCACCAGTATAGGGACTGGGAGCTCCTACGAGCAGTACTTC